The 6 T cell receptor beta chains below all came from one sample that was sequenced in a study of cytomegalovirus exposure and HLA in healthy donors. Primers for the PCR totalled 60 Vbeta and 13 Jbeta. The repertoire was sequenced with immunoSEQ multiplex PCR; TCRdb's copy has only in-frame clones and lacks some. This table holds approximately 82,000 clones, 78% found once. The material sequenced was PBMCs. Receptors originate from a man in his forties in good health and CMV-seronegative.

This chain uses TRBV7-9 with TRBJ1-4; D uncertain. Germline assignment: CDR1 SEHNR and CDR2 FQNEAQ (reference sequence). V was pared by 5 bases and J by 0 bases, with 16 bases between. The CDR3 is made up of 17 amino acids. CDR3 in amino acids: CASSREGRPTTNEKLFF. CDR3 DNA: TGTGCCAGCAGCCGAGAGGGCAGGCCAACAACTAATGAAAAACTGTTTTTT.

The DNA for the CDR3 is TGTGCCAGCCGAAAGGCGGGGGGAACCGGGGAGCTGTTTTTT. Amino acid sequence: CASRKAGGTGELFF. The chain couples TRBV6-5 to TRBJ2-2; 8 bases are shared with TRBD2. Losses at the gene ends were 8 bases for V and 5 bases for J; bases not matched to a gene: 7. Germline values: CDR1 MNHEY, CDR2 SVGAGI. The CDR3 contains 14 residues.

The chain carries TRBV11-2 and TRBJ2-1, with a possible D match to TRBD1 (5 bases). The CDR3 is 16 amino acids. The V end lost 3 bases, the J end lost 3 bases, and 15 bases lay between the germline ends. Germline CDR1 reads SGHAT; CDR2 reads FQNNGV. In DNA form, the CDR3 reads TGTGCCAGCAGCTTTCGTGGCCAGGGTCACTACAATGAGCAGTTCTTC. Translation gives CASSFRGQGHYNEQFF.

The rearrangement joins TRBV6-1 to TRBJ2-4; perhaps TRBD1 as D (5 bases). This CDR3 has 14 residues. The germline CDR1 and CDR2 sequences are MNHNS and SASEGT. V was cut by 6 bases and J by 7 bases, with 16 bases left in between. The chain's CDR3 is CASRKGQNGNIQYF. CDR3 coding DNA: TGTGCCAGCAGAAAGGGGCAGAATGGGAACATTCAGTACTTC.

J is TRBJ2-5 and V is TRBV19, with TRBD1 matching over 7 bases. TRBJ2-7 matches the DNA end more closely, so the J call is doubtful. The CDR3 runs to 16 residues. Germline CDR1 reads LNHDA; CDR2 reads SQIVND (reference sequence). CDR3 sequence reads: CASSRGARTGTYEQYF. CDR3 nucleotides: TGTGCCAGTAGTAGAGGGGCGAGGACAGGAACCTACGAGCAGTACTTC.

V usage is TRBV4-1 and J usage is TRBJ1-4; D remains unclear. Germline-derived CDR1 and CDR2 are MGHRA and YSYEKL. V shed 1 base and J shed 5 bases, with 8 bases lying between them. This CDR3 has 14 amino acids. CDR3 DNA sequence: TGCGCCAGCAGCCAAGTAACAGCAAATGAAAAACTGTTTTTT. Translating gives CASSQVTANEKLFF.